Following are 15 T cell receptor beta chains from one sample sequenced in a study of cytomegalovirus exposure and HLA in healthy donors. This PCR relied on a set of 60 Vbeta primers and 13 Jbeta primers. Some clones are missing from TCRdb's copy, which holds only in-frame ones; the method was immunoSEQ multiplex PCR. The data show fewer than 200,000 clones, with about four fifths seen just once and roughly 15% held by the top ten. The sample consisted of PBMCs. The receptors derive from a woman aged 25 to 39 in good health and CMV-seropositive.

CDR3 region: CASSLTGAEAFF. The CDR3 bases are TGCGCCAGCAGCTTAACGGGGGCTGAAGCTTTCTTT. This rearrangement joins TRBV5-1 to TRBJ1-1; tentative D call: TRBD1 (5 bases). V lost 2 bases to trimming and J lost 6 bases, with 8 bases between them. This CDR3 comprises 12 residues. The V gene's germline CDR1 is SGHRS and CDR2 YFSETQ.

This chain joins TRBV6-5 and TRBJ2-7; D may be TRBD2 (5 bases). V lost 0 bases, J lost 4 bases, and 10 bases lay in between. The germline gives CDR1 MNHEY, CDR2 SVGAGI. This CDR3 is 14 amino acids long. In DNA, the CDR3 is TGTGCCAGCAGTTACTCGATAAGGAGGTACGAGCAGTACTTC. It yields the protein CASSYSIRRYEQYF.

This rearrangement joins TRBV7-9 to TRBJ1-2, with 7 bases aligning to TRBD1. This CDR3 spans 13 amino acids. Germline V gene sequence: CDR1 SEHNR, CDR2 FQNEAQ (reference sequence). V was pared by 5 bases and J by 7 bases, with 7 bases of the junction left unmatched. CDR3 protein: CASSPTGKGGYTF. As DNA, the CDR3 is TGTGCCAGCAGCCCGACAGGGAAGGGTGGCTACACCTTC.

The chain couples TRBV5-4 to TRBJ1-5; a possible D gene is TRBD1 (6 bases). The CDR3 extends over 15 amino acids. V was cut by 3 bases and J by 3 bases, with 13 bases left in between. Germline V gene lookup returns CDR1 SGHNT and CDR2 YYREEE (reference sequence). This CDR3 is CASSSQGRDNQPQHF. The CDR3, as DNA: TGTGCCAGCAGCTCCCAGGGGAGGGACAATCAGCCCCAGCATTTT. Full variable domain (outside the CDR3, taken from reference TRBV5-4 and TRBJ1-5): ETGVTQSPTHLIKTRGQQVTLRCSSQSGHNTVSWYQQALGQGPQFIFQYYREEENGRGNFPPRFSGLQFPNYSSELNVNALELDDSALYLCASSSQGRDNQPQHFGDGTRLSIL.

The chain recombines TRBV9 with TRBJ2-3, with TRBD1 matching over 7 bases. CDR3 length: 16 residues. Germline V gives CDR1 SGDLS, CDR2 YYNGEE. The junction had 9 bases not matched to a gene; V was cut back by 3 bases and J by 2 bases. The CDR3 region has the DNA TGTGCCAGCAGCGAACGGACAGGACCAAACACAGATACGCAGTATTTT. Residues: CASSERTGPNTDTQYF.

CDR3 amino acids: CASSLGLGLGTGELFF. In DNA, the CDR3 is TGTGCCAGCAGCCTAGGACTAGGGCTGGGCACCGGGGAGCTGTTTTTT. V is TRBV9 and J is TRBJ2-2; 7 bases line up with TRBD2. Germline trimming cut 4 bases from V and 4 bases from J; bases unmatched to any gene: 10. This CDR3 region has 16 residues. The germline V gene has CDR1 SGDLS and CDR2 YYNGEE. Variable domain in full (rest from reference TRBV9 and TRBJ2-2): DSGVTQTPKHLITATGQRVTLRCSPRSGDLSVYWYQQSLDQGLQFLIQYYNGEERAKGNILERFSAQQFPDLHSELNLSSLELGDSALYFCASSLGLGLGTGELFFGEGSRLTVL.

This clone was seen a handful of times. The rearrangement joins TRBV27 to TRBJ1-2, with D uncertain. The V gene's germline CDR1 is MNHEY and CDR2 SMNVEV (reference sequence). This CDR3 is built from 13 residues. V lost 2 bases to trimming and J lost 8 bases, with 12 bases between them. The CDR3 is CASSLGGFAGYTF. In nucleotides, the CDR3 is TGTGCCAGCAGTTTAGGAGGCTTTGCGGGCTACACCTTC.

The chain employs TRBV28 and TRBJ2-7; 7 nucleotides line up with TRBD1. CDR1 and CDR2 (germline): MDHEN, SYDVKM. V trimming: 5 bases; J trimming: 2 bases; junction bases outside the gene matches: 6. This CDR3 has 14 amino acids. The CDR3 sequence: CASSVDRVAYEQYF. The CDR3 DNA is TGTGCCAGCAGTGTCGACAGGGTGGCCTACGAGCAGTACTTC.

The chain combines TRBV11-2 with TRBJ1-1; D remains ambiguous. This CDR3 contains 13 residues. Trimming took 0 bases from V and 8 from J, leaving 10 bases between them. CDR1 and CDR2 (germline): SGHAT, FQNNGV. The CDR3 loop reads CASSLEAGTEAFF. The CDR3 DNA is TGTGCCAGCAGCTTAGAGGCGGGTACGGAAGCTTTCTTT.

The V gene is TRBV28, the J gene TRBJ2-7; TRBD1 aligns across 9 bases. Germline CDR1 reads MDHEN; CDR2 reads SYDVKM. The ends lost 6 bases at V and 5 bases at J; junction bases unmatched: 8. The CDR3 is made up of 14 amino acids. CDR3 region: CASSRTGEDDEQYF. In DNA form, the CDR3 reads TGTGCCAGCAGCCGGACAGGGGAGGATGACGAGCAGTACTTC.

The V call is TRBV30, the J call TRBJ1-2; TRBD1 agrees at 7 bases. The CDR3 extends over 12 amino acids. After removal of 1 base from V and 7 bases from J, the junction contained 3 bases not matched to a gene. The germline V gene has CDR1 GTSNPN and CDR2 SVGIG (reference sequence). DNA for the CDR3: TGTGCCTGGAGTGAAGCAGGGGGTGGCTACACCTTC. Protein sequence: CAWSEAGGGYTF.

The chain uses TRBV7-8 and TRBJ2-1; D gene unclear. V shed 2 bases and J shed 4 bases, with 6 bases lying between them. Germline V CDR1 and CDR2: SGHVS, FQNEAQ. This CDR3 has 13 amino acids. The CDR3 here is CASSLSEYNEQFF. The CDR3 DNA sequence: TGTGCCAGCAGCTTATCAGAATACAATGAGCAGTTCTTC.

Remarks on this clone: The limits of the CDR3 on the DNA are not certain, so only TCRdb's listed CDR3 is given. The chain employs TRBV21-1 and TRBJ2-3; the table's D call, TRBD1, has no DNA check behind it. TRBV21-1 is noted as a pseudogene. The CDR3 region is 19 residues in length, termini included. CDR3 protein: CASSKKGVGTGNRTDTQYF.

Points on this clone: The same CDR3 can be traced to other DNA sequences in this sample. The chain is built from TRBV19 and TRBJ2-2, with TRBD2 as a possible D gene (6 bases). The CDR3 runs 18 residues. Trimming took 6 bases from V and 4 from J, leaving 24 bases between them. Germline loops: CDR1 LNHDA, CDR2 SQIVND (reference sequence). DNA of the CDR3: TGTGCCAGTAGCCACTATTTAGGGACTCCCCCCCCCACCGGGGAGCTGTTTTTT. As protein: CASSHYLGTPPPTGELFF.

The chain links TRBV6-1 to TRBJ2-1, with D perhaps matching TRBD2 (5 bases). The germline V gene encodes CDR1 MNHNS and CDR2 SASEGT. The CDR3 is 13 residues long. The V end lost 3 bases, the J end lost 16 bases, and 19 bases lay between the germline ends. This CDR3 reads CASSDVGDSLGFF. The CDR3 nucleotides are TGTGCCAGCAGTGACGTGGGCGATTCACTAGGTTTCTTC.